The 14 T cell receptor beta chains given below trace back to one sample, sequenced in a study of cytomegalovirus exposure and HLA in healthy donors. Both 60 Vbeta primers and 13 Jbeta primers went into the PCR. TCRdb keeps only in-frame clones here, not all; method: immunoSEQ multiplex PCR. The sample records roughly 110,000 clones, about 68% being singletons. The sample comprised PBMCs. The receptors were sampled from a woman in her forties in good health and CMV-seropositive.

V gene TRBV13 combines with J gene TRBJ2-3; the D gene is possibly TRBD1 (5 bases). This CDR3 spans 15 amino acids. Trimming shortened V by 2 bases and J by 0 bases, and 9 bases separated the two germline ends. Germline loops: CDR1 PRHDT, CDR2 FYEKMQ (reference sequence). The CDR3 DNA is TGTGCCAGCAGCTTAAGGGGCGCAAGCACAGATACGCAGTATTTT. It is translated as CASSLRGASTDTQYF.

This clone has a handful of counts. The rearrangement uses TRBV2 and TRBJ1-1, with D perhaps TRBD1 (5 bases). Germline CDR1 is SNHLY and CDR2 is FYNNEI. The CDR3 is made up of 14 amino acids. V was shortened by 3 bases and J by 1 base, with 9 bases between the two germline ends. The CDR3 loop reads CASSEGLQNTEAFF. The CDR3, as DNA: TGTGCCAGCAGTGAGGGACTCCAGAACACTGAAGCTTTCTTT.

The rearrangement uses TRBV11-3 and TRBJ2-1; TRBD1 agrees at 10 bases. Germline loops: CDR1 SGHNT, CDR2 YENEEA. The CDR3 contains 18 residues. The J segment lost 2 bases and the V segment lost 8 bases, leaving 15 bases of the junction unmatched. The CDR3 DNA follows: TGTGCCAGCCAAACCCGGTTAGCTGGACAGGGGGCCTACAATGAGCAGTTCTTC. It codes for CASQTRLAGQGAYNEQFF.

To note about this clone: The identical CDR3 is also encoded by other nucleotide sequences in the sample. The chain carries TRBV5-1 and TRBJ2-3; D is undetermined. CDR1 and CDR2 (germline): SGHRS, YFSETQ. The CDR3 spans 15 residues. Trimming pared 2 bases from V and 0 bases from J, leaving 10 bases between. In nucleotides, the CDR3 is TGCGCCAGCAGCTTTATAACAGAAAGCACAGATACGCAGTATTTT. Protein product: CASSFITESTDTQYF.

The V call is TRBV30, the J call TRBJ1-1; TRBD1 agrees at 7 bases. V was clipped by 2 bases and J by 11 bases; unmatched bases: 5. Germline values: CDR1 GTSNPN, CDR2 SVGIG (reference sequence). There are 11 residues in the CDR3. CDR3 DNA: TGTGCCTGGAGTTTAACAGGGGTTGCTTTCTTT. Amino acid sequence: CAWSLTGVAFF.

The CDR3 DNA reads as TGCAGCGTTGACGGACTAGCGGGGACAGATACGCAGTATTTT. It encodes CSVDGLAGTDTQYF. The chain has TRBV29-1 and TRBJ2-3; 12 nucleotides align to TRBD2. Trimming removed 3 bases from V and 3 bases from J; junction bases left unmatched: 1. The length of the CDR3 is 14 residues. Germline values: CDR1 SQVTM, CDR2 ANQGSEA.

The chain recombines TRBV27 with TRBJ2-1; tentative D call: TRBD2 (7 bases). V was pared by 6 bases and J by 6 bases, with 21 bases between. This CDR3 has 16 amino acids. The V gene's germline CDR1 is MNHEY and CDR2 SMNVEV (reference sequence). The CDR3 spells CASRPLAGGRINEQFF. The CDR3 bases are TGTGCCAGCAGACCCCTAGCCGGGGGGCGTATCAATGAGCAGTTCTTC.

This clone was picked up a small number of times. The chain couples TRBV27 to TRBJ2-1; D may be TRBD1 (5 bases). The germline gives CDR1 MNHEY, CDR2 SMNVEV (reference sequence). The CDR3 has 15 amino acids. Trimming removed 3 bases from V and 9 bases from J, with 18 bases in between. For the CDR3, the DNA is TGTGCCAGCAGTTTCTTTTTCTCAGGGCCGGGTGAGCAGTTCTTC. Translated, it gives CASSFFFSGPGEQFF.

The chain carries TRBV5-8 and TRBJ2-1; TRBD2 matches 11 bases. The ends lost 3 bases at V and 10 bases at J; junction bases unmatched: 9. The germline V gene has CDR1 SGHTS and CDR2 YDEGEE. The CDR3 is 15 amino acids. The CDR3 region has the DNA TGTGCCAGCAGCTCCGGACTAGCGGGCCTAAGGGAGCAGTTCTTC. Its protein is CASSSGLAGLREQFF.

This clone showed up just a few times. This sequence joins TRBV5-6 and TRBJ1-2, with 7 bases identical to TRBD1. The CDR3 contains 13 residues. Trimming at V came to 0 bases and at J to 7 bases, leaving 3 bases not matched to a gene. Per germline, CDR1 SGHDT and CDR2 YYEEEE. Here the CDR3 DNA reads TGTGCCAGCAGCTTGGGACAGGGACTTGGCTACACCTTC. It translates to CASSLGQGLGYTF.

This chain joins TRBV30 and TRBJ1-2, with a tentative D call TRBD1 (5 bases). Germline V gene data show CDR1 as GTSNPN and CDR2 as SVGIG (reference sequence). This CDR3 is built from 13 residues. V dropped 0 bases and J dropped 3 bases, with 8 bases sitting between them. CDR3 loop: CAWSVQAYYGYTF. CDR3 DNA: TGTGCCTGGAGTGTACAGGCGTACTATGGCTACACCTTC.

The rearrangement uses TRBV7-6 and TRBJ2-7; TRBD1 matches 8 bases. Trimming cost V 3 bases and J 0 bases; bases outside gene matches: 4. The CDR3 loop spans 15 amino acids. Per germline, CDR1 SGHVS and CDR2 FNYEAQ. CDR3 nucleotides: TGTGCCAGCAGCTTGGGCGGGACAGGCTCCTACGAGCAGTACTTC. Amino acid sequence: CASSLGGTGSYEQYF.

The CDR3, as DNA: TGTGCCTGGAGTGTTGGGGGCCCACTGTTTTTT. It yields the protein CAWSVGGPLFF. The chain is built from TRBV30 and TRBJ1-4; tentatively, D is TRBD1 (6 bases). Trimming removed 0 bases at V and 13 bases at J, with 9 bases between. Germline V gives CDR1 GTSNPN, CDR2 SVGIG (reference sequence). The CDR3 covers 11 residues. The full variable domain, completed using reference TRBV30 and TRBJ1-4, is SQTIHQWPATLVQPVGSPLSLECTVEGTSNPNLYWYRQAAGRGLQLLFYSVGIGQISSEVPQNLSASRPQDRQFILSSKKLLLSDSGFYLCAWSVGGPLFFGSGTQLSVL.

The chain combines TRBV7-9 with TRBJ1-5; TRBD1 agrees at 10 bases. V dropped 2 bases and J dropped 0; count of bases not matched to a gene: 7. The germline V gene encodes CDR1 SEHNR and CDR2 FQNEAQ (reference sequence). There are 18 residues in the CDR3. The CDR3 DNA reads as TGTGCCAGCAGCTTATTTGGGACAGGGGATTATAGCAATCAGCCCCAGCATTTT. Translating gives CASSLFGTGDYSNQPQHF.